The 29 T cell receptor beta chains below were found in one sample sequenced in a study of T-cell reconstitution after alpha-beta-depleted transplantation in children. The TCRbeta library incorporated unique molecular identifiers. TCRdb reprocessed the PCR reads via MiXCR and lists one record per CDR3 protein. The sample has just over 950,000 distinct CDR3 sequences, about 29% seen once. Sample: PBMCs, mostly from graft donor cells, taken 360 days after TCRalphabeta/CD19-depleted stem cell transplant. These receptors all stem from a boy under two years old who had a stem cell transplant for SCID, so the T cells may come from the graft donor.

The CDR3 sequence: CASGVRGDGIYGYTF. DNA for the CDR3: TGTGCCAGCGGGGTACGGGGAGACGGGATCTATGGCTACACCTTC. The chain uses TRBV6-1 and TRBJ1-2; D unresolved. V was trimmed by 8 bases and J by 4 bases, leaving 20 bases between them. Germline CDR1 is MNHNS and CDR2 is SASEGT. The CDR3 is made up of 15 amino acids.

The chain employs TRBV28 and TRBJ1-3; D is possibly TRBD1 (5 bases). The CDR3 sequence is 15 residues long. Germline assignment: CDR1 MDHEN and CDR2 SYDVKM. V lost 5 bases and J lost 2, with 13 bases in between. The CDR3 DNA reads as TGTGCCAGCAGTCCGGGGGAGGCTGCTGGAAACACCATATATTTT. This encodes CASSPGEAAGNTIYF.

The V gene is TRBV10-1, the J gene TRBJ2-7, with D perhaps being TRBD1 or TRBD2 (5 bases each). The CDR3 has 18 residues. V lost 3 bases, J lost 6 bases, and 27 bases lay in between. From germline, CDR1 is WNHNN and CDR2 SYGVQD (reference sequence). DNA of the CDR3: TGCGCCAGCAGTGAATCTATCCTCCTAGGGGCACGTCGGGGCGAGCAGTACTTC. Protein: CASSESILLGARRGEQYF.

In nucleotides, the CDR3 is TGTGCCAGCAGCCAAGATCGCGGTGGCTCCTACAATGAGCAGTTCTTC. Residues: CASSQDRGGSYNEQFF. J is TRBJ2-1 and V is TRBV3-1; D not resolved. The length of the CDR3 is 16 residues. Germline loops: CDR1 LGHDT, CDR2 YNNKEL (reference sequence). The ends were cut back, 0 bases at V and 0 bases at J, with 9 bases in the middle.

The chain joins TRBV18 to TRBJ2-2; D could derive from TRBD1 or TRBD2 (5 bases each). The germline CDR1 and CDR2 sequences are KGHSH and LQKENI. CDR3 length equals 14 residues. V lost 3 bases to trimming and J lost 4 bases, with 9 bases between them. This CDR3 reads CASSPRDLTGELFF. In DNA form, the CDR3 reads TGTGCCAGCTCACCTAGGGACCTCACCGGGGAGCTGTTTTTT. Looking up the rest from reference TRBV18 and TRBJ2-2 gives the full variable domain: NAGVMQNPRHLVRRRGQEARLRCSPMKGHSHVYWYRQLPEEGLKFMVYLQKENIIDESGMPKERFSAEFPKEGPSILRIQQVVRGDSAAYFCASSPRDLTGELFFGEGSRLTVL.

The CDR3 sequence is CSALGLANTDTQYF. The DNA of the CDR3 is TGCAGTGCGCTCGGACTAGCAAACACAGATACGCAGTATTTT. V usage is TRBV20-1 and J usage is TRBJ2-3, with 8 bases identical to TRBD2. Trimming cost V 6 bases and J 2 bases; bases outside gene matches: 7. Per germline, CDR1 DFQATT and CDR2 SNEGSKA (reference sequence). CDR3 size: 14 residues.

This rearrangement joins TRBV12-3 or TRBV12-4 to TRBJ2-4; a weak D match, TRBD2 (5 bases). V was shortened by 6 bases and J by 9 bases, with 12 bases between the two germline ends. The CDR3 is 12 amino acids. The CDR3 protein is CASSSRGSIQYF. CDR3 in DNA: TGTGCCAGCAGCTCAAGAGGGTCCATTCAGTACTTC.

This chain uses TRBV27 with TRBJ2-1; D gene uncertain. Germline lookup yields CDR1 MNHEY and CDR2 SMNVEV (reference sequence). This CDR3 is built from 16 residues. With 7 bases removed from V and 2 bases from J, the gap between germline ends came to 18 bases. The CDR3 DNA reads TGTGCCAGCATCCCTGCAGGCTCTAGGGCCTACAATGAGCAGTTCTTC. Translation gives CASIPAGSRAYNEQFF.

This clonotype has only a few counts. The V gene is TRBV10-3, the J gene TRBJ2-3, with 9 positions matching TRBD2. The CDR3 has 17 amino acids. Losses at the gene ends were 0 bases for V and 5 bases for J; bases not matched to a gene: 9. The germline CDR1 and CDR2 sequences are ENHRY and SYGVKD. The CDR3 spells CAISESALAGVVDTQYF. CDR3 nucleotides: TGTGCCATCAGTGAGTCTGCGTTAGCGGGGGTGGTAGATACGCAGTATTTT.

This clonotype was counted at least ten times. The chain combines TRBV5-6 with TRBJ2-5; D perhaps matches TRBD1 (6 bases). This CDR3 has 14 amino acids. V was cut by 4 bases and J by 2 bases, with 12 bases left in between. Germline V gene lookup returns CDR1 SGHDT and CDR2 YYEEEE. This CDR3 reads CASSPGHLQETQYF. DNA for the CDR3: TGTGCCAGCAGCCCGGGACACCTACAAGAGACCCAGTACTTC.

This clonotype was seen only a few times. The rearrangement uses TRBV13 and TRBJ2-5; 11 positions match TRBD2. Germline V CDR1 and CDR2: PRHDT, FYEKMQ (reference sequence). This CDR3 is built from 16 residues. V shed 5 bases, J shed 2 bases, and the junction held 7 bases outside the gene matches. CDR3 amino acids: CASSAGTSGPQETQYF. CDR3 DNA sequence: TGTGCCAGCAGCGCCGGGACTAGCGGACCGCAAGAGACCCAGTACTTC.

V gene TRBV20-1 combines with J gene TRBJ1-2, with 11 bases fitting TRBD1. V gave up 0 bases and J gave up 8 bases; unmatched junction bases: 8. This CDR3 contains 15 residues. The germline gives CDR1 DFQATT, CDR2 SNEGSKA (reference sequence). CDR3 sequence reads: CSAREPGQGGSGYTF. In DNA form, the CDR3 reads TGCAGTGCTAGAGAACCGGGACAGGGGGGGTCAGGCTACACCTTC.

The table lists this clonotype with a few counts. CDR3 amino acids: CAISELRYMQYF. The CDR3, as DNA: TGTGCCATCAGTGAGCTCCGCTACATGCAGTACTTC. The V and J genes are TRBV10-3 and TRBJ2-7; D is unclear. The CDR3 has 12 residues. The ends were cut back, 2 bases at V and 9 bases at J, with 11 bases in the middle. Germline CDR1 is ENHRY and CDR2 is SYGVKD.

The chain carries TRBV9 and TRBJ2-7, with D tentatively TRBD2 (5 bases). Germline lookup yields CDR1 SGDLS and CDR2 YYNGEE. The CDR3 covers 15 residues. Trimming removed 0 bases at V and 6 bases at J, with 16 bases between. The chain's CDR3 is CASSVEGSAITEQYF. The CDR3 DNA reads TGTGCCAGCAGCGTAGAAGGGAGCGCGATTACCGAGCAGTACTTC.

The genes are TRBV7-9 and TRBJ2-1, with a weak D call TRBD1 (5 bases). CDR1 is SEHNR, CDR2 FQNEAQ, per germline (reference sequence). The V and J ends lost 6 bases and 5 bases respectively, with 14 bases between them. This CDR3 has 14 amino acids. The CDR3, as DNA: TGTGCCAGCAGGGGGCCCCCCGTGGACAATGAGCAGTTCTTC. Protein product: CASRGPPVDNEQFF.

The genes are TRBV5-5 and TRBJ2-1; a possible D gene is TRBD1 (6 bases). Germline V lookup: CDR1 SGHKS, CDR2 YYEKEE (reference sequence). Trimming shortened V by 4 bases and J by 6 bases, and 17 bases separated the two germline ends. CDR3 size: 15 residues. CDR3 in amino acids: CASSHGQKGSNEQFF. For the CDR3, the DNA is TGTGCCAGCAGCCATGGACAGAAAGGTAGCAATGAGCAGTTCTTC.

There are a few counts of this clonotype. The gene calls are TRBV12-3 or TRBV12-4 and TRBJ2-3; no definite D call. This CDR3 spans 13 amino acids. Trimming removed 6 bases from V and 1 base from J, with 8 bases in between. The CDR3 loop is CASREPRTDTQYF. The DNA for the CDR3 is TGTGCCAGCAGGGAACCCCGCACAGATACGCAGTATTTT.

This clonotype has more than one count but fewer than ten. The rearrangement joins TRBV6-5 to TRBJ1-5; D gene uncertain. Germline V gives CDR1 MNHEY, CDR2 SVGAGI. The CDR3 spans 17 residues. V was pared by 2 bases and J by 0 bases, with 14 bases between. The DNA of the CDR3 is TGTGCCAGCAGTTACACCCAGACAAAGGTTAGCAATCAGCCCCAGCATTTT. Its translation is CASSYTQTKVSNQPQHF.

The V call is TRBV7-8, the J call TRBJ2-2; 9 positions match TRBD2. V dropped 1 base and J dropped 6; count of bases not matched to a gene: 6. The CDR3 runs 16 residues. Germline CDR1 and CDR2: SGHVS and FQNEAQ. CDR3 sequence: CASSLGRGRVAGELFF. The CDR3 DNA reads TGTGCCAGCAGCTTAGGCCGCGGGAGGGTGGCCGGGGAGCTGTTTTTT.

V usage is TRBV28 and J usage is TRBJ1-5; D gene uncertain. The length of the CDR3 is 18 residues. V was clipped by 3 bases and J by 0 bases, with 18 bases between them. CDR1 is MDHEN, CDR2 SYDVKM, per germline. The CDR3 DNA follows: TGTGCCAGCAGTTTTCGTCCCTGGTCCCAGTATAGCAATCAGCCCCAGCATTTT. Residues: CASSFRPWSQYSNQPQHF.

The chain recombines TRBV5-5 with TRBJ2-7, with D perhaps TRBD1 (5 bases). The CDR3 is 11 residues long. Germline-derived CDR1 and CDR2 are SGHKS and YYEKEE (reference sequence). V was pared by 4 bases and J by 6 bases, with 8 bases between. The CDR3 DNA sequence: TGTGCCAGCAGCAGGGGCCCCGAGCAGTACTTC. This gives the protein CASSRGPEQYF.

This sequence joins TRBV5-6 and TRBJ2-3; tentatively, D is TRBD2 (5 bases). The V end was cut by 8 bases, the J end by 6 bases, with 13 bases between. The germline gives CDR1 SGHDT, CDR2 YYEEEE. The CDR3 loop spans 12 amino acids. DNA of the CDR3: TGTGCCAGAACGGGGAGTTCCGATACGCAGTATTTT. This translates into CARTGSSDTQYF. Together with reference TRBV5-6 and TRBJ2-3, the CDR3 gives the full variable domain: DAGVTQSPTHLIKTRGQQVTLRCSPKSGHDTVSWYQQALGQGPQFIFQYYEEEERQRGNFPDRFSGHQFPNYSSELNVNALLLGDSALYLCARTGSSDTQYFGPGTRLTVL.

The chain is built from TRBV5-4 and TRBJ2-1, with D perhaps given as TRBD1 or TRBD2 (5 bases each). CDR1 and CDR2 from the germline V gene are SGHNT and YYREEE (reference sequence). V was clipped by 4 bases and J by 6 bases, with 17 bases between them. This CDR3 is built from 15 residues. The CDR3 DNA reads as TGTGCCAGCAGCCCACAGGTTAACGGGGTCAATGAGCAGTTCTTC. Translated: CASSPQVNGVNEQFF.

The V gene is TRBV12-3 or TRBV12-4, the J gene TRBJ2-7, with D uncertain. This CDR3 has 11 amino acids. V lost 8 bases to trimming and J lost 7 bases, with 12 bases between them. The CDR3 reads CASAGPNEQYF. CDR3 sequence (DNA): TGTGCCAGCGCTGGCCCCAATGAGCAGTACTTC.

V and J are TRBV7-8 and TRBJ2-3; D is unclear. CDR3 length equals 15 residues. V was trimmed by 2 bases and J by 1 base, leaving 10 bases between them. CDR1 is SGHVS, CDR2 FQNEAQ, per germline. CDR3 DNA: TGTGCCAGCAGCTTATGGTTGAAGGGCACAGATACGCAGTATTTT. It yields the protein CASSLWLKGTDTQYF.

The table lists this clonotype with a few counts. This CDR3 reads CASSPPLPGQGIYEQYF. CDR3 DNA sequence: TGCGCCAGCAGTCCCCCACTTCCGGGACAGGGTATCTACGAGCAGTACTTC. The V call is TRBV5-1, the J call TRBJ2-7, with TRBD1 matching over 9 bases. Germline CDR1 and CDR2: SGHRS and YFSETQ. CDR3 length: 17 residues. V was pared by 5 bases and J by 3 bases, with 15 bases of the junction left unmatched.

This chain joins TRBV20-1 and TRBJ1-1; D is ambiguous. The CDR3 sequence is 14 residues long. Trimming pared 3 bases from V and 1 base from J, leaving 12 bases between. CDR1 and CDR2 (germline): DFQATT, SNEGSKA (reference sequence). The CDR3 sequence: CSARAAKGNTEAFF. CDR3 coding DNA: TGCAGTGCTAGGGCGGCTAAGGGGAACACTGAAGCTTTCTTT.

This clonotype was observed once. CDR3 sequence (DNA): TGTGCCAGCAGCTTGGATCCGGGACAGGGAAAATATGGCTACACCTTC. The encoded protein is CASSLDPGQGKYGYTF. This chain joins TRBV5-6 and TRBJ1-2; 9 bases are shared with TRBD1. Trimming removed 0 bases from V and 5 bases from J; junction bases left unmatched: 8. Looked up from germline, CDR1 is SGHDT and CDR2 is YYEEEE. The CDR3 has 16 amino acids.

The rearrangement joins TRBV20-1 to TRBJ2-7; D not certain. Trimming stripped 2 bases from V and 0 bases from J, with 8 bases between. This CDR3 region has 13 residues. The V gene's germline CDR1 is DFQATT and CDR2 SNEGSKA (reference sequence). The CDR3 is CSARRVDSYEQYF. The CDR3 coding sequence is TGCAGTGCTAGAAGGGTGGACTCCTACGAGCAGTACTTC.